The rows below give T cell receptor beta chains drawn from one sample of a study of T cells in Graves' hyperthyroidism and ophthalmopathy. TCRdb re-derived calls from the multiplex PCR reads in MiXCR, one entry per CDR3 protein. In the table there are fewer than 600,000 distinct CDR3 sequences, around 15% of which are singletons. Material for sequencing was blood. These receptors were obtained from a woman in her thirties or forties with Graves' hyperthyroidism. Both conserved end residues are part of each CDR3. The D gene is left open where the match is weak. The size field is filled for only some rows; it gives once, few, many or a size class.

V gene	D gene	J gene	clone size	CDR3 DNA	CDR3 protein
TRBV29-1	-	TRBJ1-1	-	TGCAGCGTTGACCAGACAGAAGCTTTCTTT	CSVDQTEAFF
TRBV6-1	-	TRBJ2-7	many	TGTGCCAGCAGTGAGATGGGGGGGCGATCTTACGAGCAGTACTTC	CASSEMGGRSYEQYF
TRBV28	TRBD2	TRBJ2-1	many	TGTGCCAGCAGATATCTGGCGGGGGTATACAATGAGCAGTTCTTC	CASRYLAGVYNEQFF
TRBV25-1	-	TRBJ1-4	few	TGTGCCAGCAGTGAATATTTGGGAAAACTGTTTTTT	CASSEYLGKLFF
TRBV9	TRBD1	TRBJ1-4	-	TGTGCCAGCAGCGTAGGCGCTCGCGGGACAGAAGATGAAAAACTGTTTTTT	CASSVGARGTEDEKLFF
TRBV28	TRBD2	TRBJ2-1	many	TGTGCCAGCAGGGGACTAGCGGGTAAAGGTGATGAGCAGTTCTTC	CASRGLAGKGDEQFF
TRBV19	-	TRBJ2-3	-	TGTGCCAGTAGTATCCCAGGGCTGAGCACAGATACGCAGTATTTT	CASSIPGLSTDTQYF
TRBV7-6	-	TRBJ2-2	many	TGTGCCAGCAGCTTTTCAGCGAACACCGGGGAGCTGTTTTTT	CASSFSANTGELFF
TRBV12-3/TRBV12-4	-	TRBJ2-7	many	TGTGCCAGCAGTTTAAACAGGAACTACGAGCAGTACTTC	CASSLNRNYEQYF
TRBV7-8	-	TRBJ2-3	-	TGTGCCAGCAGCCAAGGACAGCTGAGCACAGATACGCAGTATTTT	CASSQGQLSTDTQYF
TRBV10-3	-	TRBJ1-1	many	TGTGCCATCAGTGAAAATCAAAAGAACACTGAAGCTTTCTTT	CAISENQKNTEAFF
TRBV15	-	TRBJ2-5	-	TGTGCCACCAGCAGAGAGGCCAAAAAGACCCAGTACTTC	CATSREAKKTQYF
TRBV2	-	TRBJ1-2	few	TGTGCCAGCAGTGAAATGACGACGTTGGATGGCTACACCTTC	CASSEMTTLDGYTF
TRBV18	-	TRBJ2-3	many	TGTGCCAGCTCATCAAGTCGCACAGATACGCAGTATTTT	CASSSSRTDTQYF
TRBV29-1	-	TRBJ2-3	-	TGCAGCGTTGTGTCGCGGAGCTCCACAGATACGCAGTATTTT	CSVVSRSSTDTQYF
TRBV6-1	-	TRBJ2-7	-	TGTGCCAGCAGTAATCCTAGTCGGTGGGACTCCTACGAGCAGTACTTC	CASSNPSRWDSYEQYF
TRBV7-9	-	TRBJ1-4	-	TGTGCCAGCAGCTTACTGGACAGCAATAATGAAAAACTGTTTTTT	CASSLLDSNNEKLFF
TRBV3-1	-	TRBJ1-2	-	TGTGCCAGCAGCCCCCTGGACCACTATCTAGGCTACACCTTC	CASSPLDHYLGYTF
TRBV28	-	TRBJ1-3	-	TGTGCCAGCAGGCTAACGTCCTTCTCTGGAAACACCATATATTTT	CASRLTSFSGNTIYF
TRBV2	-	TRBJ2-2	few	TGTGCCAGCAGCCAAGTTGGAGGGACCGGGGAGCTGTTTTTT	CASSQVGGTGELFF
TRBV9	TRBD1	TRBJ1-1	many	TGTGCCAGCAGCGCGGTAATCGGGACAGGGTTGAAAGCTTTCTTT	CASSAVIGTGLKAFF
TRBV3-1	-	TRBJ2-7	many	TGTGCCAGCAGCGCAGTTTTCGACTACGAGCAGTACTTC	CASSAVFDYEQYF
TRBV28	-	TRBJ2-1	many	TGTGCCAGCAGTTTAAGTACAGGCTACTACAATGAGCAGTTCTTC	CASSLSTGYYNEQFF
TRBV12-3/TRBV12-4	-	TRBJ1-2	few	TGTGCCAGCAGTACCGGGACAACCAACTATGGCTACACCTTC	CASSTGTTNYGYTF
TRBV6-2/TRBV6-3	TRBD2	TRBJ2-3	many	TGTGCCAGCAGTTTGGCAGGACTAGCGACTTCGGATACGCAGTATTTT	CASSLAGLATSDTQYF
TRBV28	-	TRBJ2-2	-	TGTGCCAGCAGACATACACGGTACCCGAACACCGGGGAGCTGTTTTTT	CASRHTRYPNTGELFF
TRBV28	-	TRBJ1-1	-	TGTGCCAGCAGCCTTTTAACAGGGTATTTTGGTGAAGCTTTCTTT	CASSLLTGYFGEAFF
TRBV18	-	TRBJ2-7	many	TGTGCCAGCTCACCAGTTTCCGGGCAGGTGGCCTACGAGCAGTACTTC	CASSPVSGQVAYEQYF
TRBV20-1	TRBD2	TRBJ2-1	many	TGCAGTGCTAGAAAAGGGACTAGCGGGAGCGATAATGAGCAGTTCTTC	CSARKGTSGSDNEQFF
TRBV6-1	-	TRBJ1-1	many	TGTGCCAGCAGCCAGACAGTCATGAACACTGAAGCTTTCTTT	CASSQTVMNTEAFF
TRBV2	TRBD1	TRBJ2-3	many	TGTGCCAGCAGTGAGTCGACAGGGGGTACGCAGTATTTT	CASSESTGGTQYF
TRBV15	-	TRBJ2-5	few	TGTGCCACCAGCAGAGAATGGGCACAAGAGACCCAGTACTTC	CATSREWAQETQYF